Below, one T cell receptor beta chain is given with its context. The antigen is unknown. The data were obtained in a study of T cell responses to AZD1222 COVID-19 vaccine. The germline V gene has CDR1 SGHTA and CDR2 FQGNSA. The CDR3 length is 15 residues. Trimming cost V 1 base and J 3 bases, with 10 bases left between them. The assay was immunoSEQ multiplex PCR, and TCRdb's table has in-frame clones only and misses some. The data hold over 120,000 clones, with around nine tenths observed a single time. General observations from the study: There were vaccine-associated CD4 TCRs across spike, dominant at 160-218 and 743-854. Females made up more of the donors, who were largely white British, and clonal diversity may have come out too low.

The input for sequencing was peripheral blood, taken 28 days after the second AZD1222 dose. This chain connects TRBV7-2 to TRBJ1-3; no firm D call. The clonotype comes from an adult who received the AZD1222 COVID-19 vaccine. In DNA form, the CDR3 reads TGTGCCAGCAGCTTAGAGGGTCAGATTGGAAACACCATATATTTT. Amino acids: CASSLEGQIGNTIYF.